This TCR beta chain was obtained from a study of T cell responses to AZD1222 COVID-19 vaccine. Across the whole study: Both about-4-week and about-12-week second-dose recipients were combined. Findings and limits, study-wide: The donor cohort was predominantly white British with a female majority, and clonal diversity may have been underestimated.

The assay was immunoSEQ multiplex PCR, and TCRdb's table has in-frame clones only and misses some. Of some 96,000 clones detected, around nine tenths appear once; the ten largest clones hold around 15%. There are 15 residues in the CDR3. Trimming left V 6 bases short and J 0 bases short, with 9 bases between. Germline V gene lookup returns CDR1 KGHSH and CDR2 LQKENI. Points on this clone: Its cognate antigen is unknown.

This clonotype was sampled from an adult in good health. The chain employs TRBV18 and TRBJ2-6; possibly TRBD2 for D (5 bases). The sample in question was peripheral blood, obtained on day 0 of AZD1222 vaccination. CDR3 loop: CASSLGVSGANVLTF. CDR3 DNA: TGTGCCAGCTCTCTCGGGGTCTCTGGGGCCAACGTCCTGACTTTC.